This T cell receptor (beta chain) is from a study of patients and donors after allogeneic stem cell transplantation. This clonotype is a singleton in its sample. An end of the junction differs from the germline gene, which may be a read error. In TCRdb, the RT-PCR reads were re-called with MiXCR into one record per CDR3 protein. The sample records roughly 200,000 distinct CDR3 sequences, around 40% being singletons. This CDR3 contains 14 residues. Germline CDR1 and CDR2: LGHNA and YNFKEQ. The sample was blood, either unsorted or a sorted T cell fraction (not recorded which). The source of this sequence is a human donor who was either an allogeneic HSCT recipient or a stem cell or donor lymphocyte infusion donor (not recorded which). It is not recorded whose cells these are; they may come from a transplant donor. The chain has TRBV4-2 and TRBJ1-4; D is undetermined. This CDR3 reads CASSPRRTNEELFF. The CDR3 DNA reads TGTGCCAGCAGCCCTCGACGGACTAATGAAGAACTGTTTTTT.